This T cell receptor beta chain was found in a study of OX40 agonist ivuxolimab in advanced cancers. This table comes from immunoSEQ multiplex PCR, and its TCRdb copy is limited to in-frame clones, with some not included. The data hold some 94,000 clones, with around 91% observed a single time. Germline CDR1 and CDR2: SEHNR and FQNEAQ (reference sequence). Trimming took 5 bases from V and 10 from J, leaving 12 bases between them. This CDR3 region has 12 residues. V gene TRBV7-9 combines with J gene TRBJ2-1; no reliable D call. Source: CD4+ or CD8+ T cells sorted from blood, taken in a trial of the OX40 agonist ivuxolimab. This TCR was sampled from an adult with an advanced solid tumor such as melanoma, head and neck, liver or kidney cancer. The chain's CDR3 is CASSRPQPEQFF. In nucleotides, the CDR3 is TGTGCCAGCAGCCGCCCACAGCCCGAGCAGTTCTTC.